This TCR beta chain emerged from a study of identical twins. This CDR3 spans 13 amino acids. Germline CDR1 SQVTM, CDR2 ANQGSEA. The germline V and J ends were trimmed by 3 bases and 4 bases, with 9 bases remaining between them. Using its own MiXCR run on the 5' RACE reads, TCRdb lists one record per CDR3 protein. The sample lists 300,000 to 400,000 distinct CDR3 sequences, about 12% occurring once. Separately, the same data were catalogued under a study of yellow fever vaccine responses in identical twins.

The V call is TRBV29-1, the J call TRBJ2-2; D not resolved. The clonotype originates from a young woman in good health. The sequenced sample consisted of CD8+ T cells sorted from blood. CDR3 sequence: CSVEAETTGELFF. Here the CDR3 DNA reads TGCAGCGTTGAGGCAGAAACCACCGGGGAGCTGTTTTTT.